The next 20 T cell receptor beta chains were all read from a single sample in a study of beta chain features in type 1 diabetes. No antigen has been identified for these receptors. Study outcomes and limitations: Type 1 diabetes patients showed a moderate but significant shortening of TCRB CDR3s in all four CD4+ subsets.

TCRB transcripts that were expressed got sequenced, as all of the isolated RNA had been reverse transcribed. Sequencing was performed with immunoSEQ multiplex PCR; in TCRdb, only in-frame clones are kept and a portion is missing. The profile shows approximately 280,000 clones, approximately 16% of them singletons. The material sequenced was naive CD4+ T cells from blood. These receptors came from a man younger than 35 with type 1 diabetes.

J is TRBJ2-7 and V is TRBV6-1; 10 nucleotides line up with TRBD1. Per germline, CDR1 MNHNS and CDR2 SASEGT. Germline trimming cut 9 bases from V and 7 bases from J; bases unmatched to any gene: 12. The length of the CDR3 is 14 residues. Here the CDR3 DNA reads TGTGCCAGTTCACGGGACAGGGGTAGCAGTGAGCAGTACTTC. This sequence encodes CASSRDRGSSEQYF.

J is TRBJ2-6 and V is TRBV5-1, with D possibly TRBD2 on 5 matching bases. This CDR3 spans 14 amino acids. Looked up from germline, CDR1 is SGHRS and CDR2 is YFSETQ. V lost 1 base to trimming and J lost 6 bases, with 8 bases between them. The CDR3 is CASSLRELANVLTF. CDR3 nucleotides: TGCGCCAGCAGCTTGAGGGAGCTGGCCAACGTCCTGACTTTC.

The V and J genes are TRBV30 and TRBJ2-5; no clear D. This CDR3 comprises 14 residues. In germline, CDR1 is GTSNPN, CDR2 SVGIG (reference sequence). The V gene lost 2 bases and the J gene lost 0 bases, with 10 bases spanning the gap. As DNA, the CDR3 is TGTGCCTGGAGTACGACAAGGTACCAAGAGACCCAGTACTTC. Translated: CAWSTTRYQETQYF. The full variable domain, its missing parts supplied by reference TRBV30 and TRBJ2-5, is SQTIHQWPATLVQPVGSPLSLECTVEGTSNPNLYWYRQAAGRGLQLLFYSVGIGQISSEVPQNLSASRPQDRQFILSSKKLLLSDSGFYLCAWSTTRYQETQYFGPGTRLLVL.

The J gene is TRBJ2-7, the V gene TRBV7-2; 7 bases are a match to TRBD2. The CDR3 is 14 amino acids. The J segment lost 0 bases and the V segment lost 4 bases, leaving 3 bases of the junction unmatched. Germline loops: CDR1 SGHTA, CDR2 FQGNSA. The DNA for the CDR3 is TGTGCCAGCAGCTCGGGGGGTAGCTCCTACGAGCAGTACTTC. This gives the protein CASSSGGSSYEQYF.

The rearrangement links TRBV6-5 to TRBJ1-2, with D possibly being TRBD1 (6 bases). Germline CDR1 reads MNHEY; CDR2 reads SVGAGI. V was trimmed by 3 bases and J by 3 bases, leaving 14 bases between them. The CDR3 covers 15 residues. CDR3 protein: CASSYSYAGDYGYTF. As DNA, the CDR3 is TGTGCCAGCAGTTATTCTTATGCAGGGGACTATGGCTACACCTTC.

V gene TRBV5-1 combines with J gene TRBJ1-1; TRBD1 is a possible D gene (6 bases). The V gene's germline CDR1 is SGHRS and CDR2 YFSETQ. The CDR3 covers 13 residues. Trimming took 4 bases from V and 2 from J, leaving 9 bases between them. The CDR3 loop is CASSPGTNTEAFF. CDR3 bases: TGCGCCAGCAGCCCCGGGACAAACACTGAAGCTTTCTTT.

This clone turned up a few times. The rearrangement uses TRBV7-8 and TRBJ1-2, with unresolved D. Per the germline V gene, CDR1 is SGHVS and CDR2 is FQNEAQ. V shed 4 bases and J shed 7 bases, with 13 bases lying between them. CDR3 length: 13 amino acids. The CDR3 nucleotides read TGTGCCAGCAGCTCCTATCCCGAGGCTGGCTACACCTTC. This encodes CASSSYPEAGYTF.

CDR3 bases: TGCAGCGTTGTTGGTGGGAGCCCCGGGGAGCTGTTTTTT. Protein sequence: CSVVGGSPGELFF. The chain has TRBV29-1 and TRBJ2-2, with D possibly TRBD2 on 5 matching bases. The CDR3 sequence is 13 residues long. Trimming cost V 4 bases and J 6 bases, with 12 bases left between them. Germline lookup yields CDR1 SQVTM and CDR2 ANQGSEA.

The rearrangement links TRBV5-1 to TRBJ2-5; D not resolved. This CDR3 has 11 amino acids. V gave up 2 bases and J gave up 7 bases, with 6 bases separating them. CDR1 and CDR2 from the germline V gene are SGHRS and YFSETQ. The CDR3 is CASSFSGTQYF. The CDR3 DNA is TGCGCCAGCAGCTTTAGTGGGACCCAGTACTTC.

This chain connects TRBV18 to TRBJ1-1; D remains unclear. Germline CDR1 KGHSH, CDR2 LQKENI. V lost 5 bases and J 11 bases, leaving 21 bases between the germline ends. This CDR3 spans 14 amino acids. CDR3 sequence (DNA): TGTGCCAGCTCATCCTCGGGGTTAGGTTCTTGGGCTTTCTTT. Translation gives CASSSSGLGSWAFF. The full variable domain, in which reference TRBV18 and TRBJ1-1 provide the parts outside the CDR3, is NAGVMQNPRHLVRRRGQEARLRCSPMKGHSHVYWYRQLPEEGLKFMVYLQKENIIDESGMPKERFSAEFPKEGPSILRIQQVVRGDSAAYFCASSSSGLGSWAFFGQGTRLTVV.

This clone has only a few counts. V is TRBV2 and J is TRBJ2-1, with 9 bases fitting TRBD2. With V trimmed by 4 bases and J by 7 bases, 2 bases remained unmatched. The CDR3 spans 13 residues. Germline CDR1 is SNHLY and CDR2 is FYNNEI. The CDR3 bases are TGTGCCAGCAGTGCCCTAGCGGGAAATGAGCAGTTCTTC. This gives the protein CASSALAGNEQFF.

The chain couples TRBV28 to TRBJ1-5; perhaps TRBD1 as D (6 bases). CDR1 and CDR2 from the germline V gene are MDHEN and SYDVKM. The CDR3 is 14 amino acids. The ends were cut back, 7 bases at V and 0 bases at J, with 10 bases in the middle. CDR3 DNA: TGTGCCAGCAAGCTAGGGGGTAGCAATCAGCCCCAGCATTTT. Encoded protein: CASKLGGSNQPQHF.

This clone appeared a few times. This chain joins TRBV7-8 and TRBJ2-3; 11 bases match TRBD2. Trimming removed 5 bases from V and 3 bases from J; junction bases left unmatched: 7. Germline V CDR1 and CDR2: SGHVS, FQNEAQ. The CDR3 runs to 16 residues. The CDR3 DNA is TGTGCCAGCAGCAACATAGCGGGGGGGCAGACAGATACGCAGTATTTT. Translated, it gives CASSNIAGGQTDTQYF.

The gene calls are TRBV25-1 and TRBJ1-1, with 10 bases identical to TRBD1. This CDR3 contains 17 residues. V was pared by 3 bases and J by 1 base, with 8 bases of the junction left unmatched. Germline CDR1 is MGHDK and CDR2 is SYGVNS. DNA for the CDR3: TGTGCCAGCAGTGATTCCCTAGACAGGGGGCAGAACACTGAAGCTTTCTTT. It codes for CASSDSLDRGQNTEAFF.

In DNA form, the CDR3 reads TGTGCCAGCAGCTTAGGCGGAGCGGGAGGGCCCTATGAGCAGTTCTTC. Translating it yields CASSLGGAGGPYEQFF. The chain joins TRBV13 to TRBJ2-1, with 10 bases aligning to TRBD2. The CDR3 spans 16 residues. Trimming cost V 0 bases and J 8 bases; bases outside gene matches: 7. CDR1 PRHDT and CDR2 FYEKMQ come from the germline V gene (reference sequence). Looking up the rest from reference TRBV13 and TRBJ2-1 gives the full variable domain: AAGVIQSPRHLIKEKRETATLKCYPIPRHDTVYWYQQGPGQDPQFLISFYEKMQSDKGSIPDRFSAQQFSDYHSELNMSSLELGDSALYFCASSLGGAGGPYEQFFGPGTRLTVL.

This chain uses TRBV7-8 with TRBJ2-7, with TRBD1 identical over 9 bases. Looked up from germline, CDR1 is SGHVS and CDR2 is FQNEAQ. This CDR3 is 14 amino acids long. V was pared by 1 base and J by 2 bases, with 0 bases of the junction left unmatched. The chain's CDR3 is CASSLDRGPYEQYF. For the CDR3, the DNA is TGTGCCAGCAGCTTAGACAGGGGGCCCTACGAGCAGTACTTC. The full variable domain, its missing parts supplied by reference TRBV7-8 and TRBJ2-7, is GAGVSQSPRYKVAKRGQDVALRCDPISGHVSLFWYQQALGQGPEFLTYFQNEAQLDKSGLPSDRFFAERPEGSVSTLKIQRTQQEDSAVYLCASSLDRGPYEQYFGPGTRLTVT.

The gene calls are TRBV10-2 and TRBJ2-5, with D uncertain. This CDR3 is built from 13 residues. Germline CDR1 WSHSY, CDR2 SAAADI. Trimming took off 3 bases at V and 0 bases at J, with 5 bases between the two ends. CDR3 in DNA: TGCGCCAGCAGTGACGGGTACCAAGAGACCCAGTACTTC. It codes for CASSDGYQETQYF.

The table lists this clone with a few counts. The chain carries TRBV25-1 and TRBJ2-7; TRBD1 aligns across 10 bases. Germline V CDR1 and CDR2: MGHDK, SYGVNS. The trim removed 3 bases at V and 4 bases at J, leaving 6 bases unmatched. This CDR3 has 15 amino acids. Written as DNA, the CDR3 is TGTGCCAGCAGTGACGGACAGGGGGTGACGTACGAGCAGTACTTC. Amino acid sequence: CASSDGQGVTYEQYF.

The chain carries TRBV7-2 and TRBJ2-7; the match to TRBD2 covers 9 bases. CDR1 is SGHTA, CDR2 FQGNSA, per germline. With 1 base clipped from V and 1 base from J, the junction kept 14 bases outside the gene matches. The CDR3 is made up of 19 amino acids. Here the CDR3 DNA reads TGTGCCAGCAGCTTAGTTGGCGGGGGGGCCTTGCTAGCATCCTACGAGCAGTACTTC. As protein: CASSLVGGGALLASYEQYF.

The chain links TRBV6-1 to TRBJ2-7, with TRBD1 matching over 9 bases. The junction had 4 bases not matched to a gene; V was cut back by 7 bases and J by 3 bases. The CDR3 runs to 13 residues. Germline-derived CDR1 and CDR2 are MNHNS and SASEGT. The CDR3 loop reads CASTADRGYEQYF. In DNA form, the CDR3 reads TGTGCCAGCACGGCGGACAGGGGCTACGAGCAGTACTTC.